Given below is one TCR beta chain in context. This sample stems from a study of blood T cell repertoires in COVID-19. Study information: Collection of acute and convalescent COVID-19 samples took place in the United States, Italy and Spain. In each case, the material was cDNA or gDNA derived from T cells, B-cell-depleted T cells, or PBMCs.

Original handling: Amplification with reference gene primers provided the estimates of nucleated cell counts. Assay used: immunoSEQ multiplex PCR; TCRdb lists only in-frame clones, some missing. From that table come the V and J calls and clone size; the DNA was used to work out D and trimming. The data hold about 53,000 clones, with roughly 84% observed a single time. The V segment lost 11 bases and the J segment 3 bases; nucleotides outside the gene matches: 4. The germline V gene encodes CDR1 LNHDA and CDR2 SQIVND (reference sequence). This CDR3 spans 12 amino acids. The chain uses TRBV19 and TRBJ2-3; 8 positions match TRBD1. The TCR originated in a man between 65 and 79 years old with active COVID-19. The material sequenced was peripheral blood. CDR3 nucleotides: TGTGCCCAGGGGGCTTATACAGATACGCAGTATTTT. It specifies CAQGAYTDTQYF.